This paragraph reports one T cell receptor beta chain. Its antigen is not identified. This sample was included in a study of cytomegalovirus exposure and HLA in healthy donors. About the research overall: About 83 million unique TCRs from HLA-typed donors made up an early data release. Whole-study findings and limits: Previously analyzed data showed that most TCR beta V segments were productive at a frequency of about 90% or about 30%.

This CDR3 is built from 12 residues. Germline V lookup: CDR1 GTSNPN, CDR2 SVGIG (reference sequence). V lost 3 bases, J lost 8 bases, and 11 bases lay in between. The PCR had 60 Vbeta and 13 Jbeta primers. Sequencing was performed with immunoSEQ multiplex PCR; in TCRdb, only in-frame clones are kept and a portion is missing. The sample consists of around 93,000 clones, over 60% of them appearing once. This sequence originates from a boy younger than 18 in good health and CMV-seropositive. The sample taken for sequencing was PBMCs. The chain has TRBV30 and TRBJ2-1; weak D call: TRBD2 (7 bases). This chain's CDR3 is CAWRGGGDEQFF. The CDR3, as DNA: TGTGCCTGGAGGGGAGGGGGAGATGAGCAGTTCTTC.